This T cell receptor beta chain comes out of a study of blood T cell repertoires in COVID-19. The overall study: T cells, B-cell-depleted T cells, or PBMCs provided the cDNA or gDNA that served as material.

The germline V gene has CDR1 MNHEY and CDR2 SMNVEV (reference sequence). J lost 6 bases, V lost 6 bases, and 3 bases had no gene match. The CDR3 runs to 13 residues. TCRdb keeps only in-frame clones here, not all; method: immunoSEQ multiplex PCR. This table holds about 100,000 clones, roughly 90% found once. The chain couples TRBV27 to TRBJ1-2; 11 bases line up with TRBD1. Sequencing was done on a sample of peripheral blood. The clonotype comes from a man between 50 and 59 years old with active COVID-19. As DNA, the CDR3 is TGTGCCAGCAGGGACAGGGGGCAGGATGGCTACACCTTC. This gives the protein CASRDRGQDGYTF.